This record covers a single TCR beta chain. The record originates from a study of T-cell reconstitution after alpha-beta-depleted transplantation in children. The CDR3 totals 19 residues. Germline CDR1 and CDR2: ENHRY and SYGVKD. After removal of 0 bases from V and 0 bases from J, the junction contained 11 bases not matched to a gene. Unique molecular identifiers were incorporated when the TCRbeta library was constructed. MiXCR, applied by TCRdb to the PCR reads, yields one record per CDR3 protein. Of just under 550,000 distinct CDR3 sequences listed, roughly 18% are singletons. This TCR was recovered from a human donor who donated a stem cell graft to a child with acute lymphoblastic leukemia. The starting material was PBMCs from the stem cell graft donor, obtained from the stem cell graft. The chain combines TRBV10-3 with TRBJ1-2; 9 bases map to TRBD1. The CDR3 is CAISESSGQGPPTNYGYTF. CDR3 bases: TGTGCCATCAGTGAGTCGTCGGGACAGGGCCCCCCGACTAACTATGGCTACACCTTC.